This TCR beta chain originates from a study of blood T cell repertoires in COVID-19. This clone appeared once. The germline V and J ends were trimmed by 3 bases and 7 bases, with 9 bases remaining between them. There are 12 residues in the CDR3. The protocol was immunoSEQ multiplex PCR, while the TCRdb copy is restricted to in-frame clones and leaves out a portion. Here the sample spans 45,000 or so clones, roughly 89% being singletons. Seattle researchers signed up patients amid active infection and tracked them longitudinally. The sequenced material came from peripheral blood. This receptor was taken from a man aged 35-49 years with COVID-19, enrolled during active disease. The chain uses TRBV12-3 or TRBV12-4 and TRBJ1-2; D remains unclear. This CDR3 reads CASSLGFGGYTF. CDR3 bases: TGTGCCAGCAGTTTGGGCTTTGGTGGCTACACCTTC.